This passage covers 7 T cell receptor beta chains from one sample sequenced in a study of cytomegalovirus exposure and HLA in healthy donors. The PCR employed 60 Vbeta primers together with 13 Jbeta primers. Libraries were prepared by immunoSEQ multiplex PCR; TCRdb keeps only in-frame clonotypes and omits some of them. The sample lists 150,000 or so clones; roughly 77% were seen once. Sequencing was performed on PBMCs. Every receptor here comes from a man under 40 in good health and CMV-seropositive.

The V call is TRBV10-3, the J call TRBJ2-7; 9 bases agree with TRBD1. Per the germline V gene, CDR1 is ENHRY and CDR2 is SYGVKD. The V gene end was trimmed by 9 bases and the J gene end by 6 bases; junction bases not matched to a gene: 9. The CDR3 runs to 13 residues. The CDR3 sequence: CAMAPGTGLEQYF. The CDR3 nucleotides are TGTGCCATGGCCCCCGGGACAGGGCTCGAGCAGTACTTC.

As for this clone: A junction end diverges from the germline sequence, so it may reflect a read error. This sequence joins TRBV5-8 and TRBJ2-2; 7 positions match TRBD2. Germline values: CDR1 SGHTS, CDR2 YDEGEE. CDR3 length: 15 amino acids. The DNA for the CDR3 is TGTGCCAGCAGCTCGGGACTAAGGGGTACCGGGCAGCTGTTTTTT. Protein sequence: CASSSGLRGTGQLFF.

The J gene is TRBJ1-1, the V gene TRBV18; weak D call: TRBD1 (6 bases). Germline assignment: CDR1 KGHSH and CDR2 LQKENI. The CDR3 is made up of 16 amino acids. Trimming left V 4 bases short and J 0 bases short, with 15 bases between. The DNA for the CDR3 is TGTGCCAGCTCACAGGACAGCATCGGATTGAACACTGAAGCTTTCTTT. It specifies CASSQDSIGLNTEAFF.

The V and J genes are TRBV9 and TRBJ1-5, with TRBD1 matching over 7 bases. Germline V CDR1 and CDR2: SGDLS, YYNGEE. The CDR3 contains 14 residues. V lost 4 bases and J lost 6; bases outside the gene matches: 7. The CDR3 loop is CASSIGQDTQPQHF. The DNA for the CDR3 is TGTGCCAGCAGCATCGGACAGGATACTCAGCCCCAGCATTTT.

As DNA, the CDR3 is TGTGCCAGCAGCCTGGGACAGGGCTCTGAAGCTTTCTTT. Amino acids: CASSLGQGSEAFF. The chain carries TRBV6-5 and TRBJ1-1, with 9 bases identical to TRBD1. The germline V gene has CDR1 MNHEY and CDR2 SVGAGI. Losses at the gene ends were 6 bases for V and 6 bases for J; bases not matched to a gene: 5. The length of the CDR3 is 13 residues.

In regard to this clone: A read error may produce the germline difference seen at one junction end. V usage is TRBV27 and J usage is TRBJ2-7; the match to TRBD2 covers 12 bases. Germline V lookup: CDR1 MNHEY, CDR2 SMNVEV (reference sequence). This CDR3 comprises 17 residues. This CDR3 is CAGSRTSGTFNSYEQYF. CDR3 in DNA: TGTGCCGGCAGTAGGACTAGCGGGACTTTCAACTCTTACGAGCAGTACTTC.

This sequence joins TRBV19 and TRBJ1-1; no clear D. The V gene lost 4 bases and the J gene lost 0 bases, with 6 bases spanning the gap. Per the germline V gene, CDR1 is LNHDA and CDR2 is SQIVND (reference sequence). The CDR3 spans 13 residues. The CDR3, as DNA: TGTGCCAGTAGTACGGGGTTGAACACTGAAGCTTTCTTT. Translating it yields CASSTGLNTEAFF.